A single sample is the source of the 19 T cell receptor beta chains below, sequenced in a study of blood T cells in healthy people across ages. Together with a sample-barcoded 5' primer, a J-beta primer mix was included in a second PCR lasting about 6 to 11 cycles. TCRdb re-derived calls from the 5' RACE reads in MiXCR, one entry per CDR3 protein. The sample shows around 1.1 million distinct CDR3 sequences, 35% to 45% of them seen only once. The sample consisted of blood. The origin of the receptors is a young man in good health.

This chain links TRBV4-3 with TRBJ2-7, with 10 bases fitting TRBD1. The trim removed 4 bases at V and 4 bases at J, leaving 10 bases unmatched. CDR1 LGHNA and CDR2 YSLEER come from the germline V gene. The CDR3 totals 16 residues. The CDR3 is CASSRTWTGGFYEQYF. CDR3 nucleotides: TGCGCCAGCAGCCGAACGTGGACAGGGGGTTTTTACGAGCAGTACTTC.

About this clonotype itself: A read error may account for a junction end that differs from germline. The rearrangement joins TRBV5-1 to TRBJ1-1; 9 bases are shared with TRBD1. The CDR3 runs 14 residues. Germline V gives CDR1 SGHRS, CDR2 YFSETQ. Here the CDR3 DNA reads TGTGCCAGCAGCGGGGGACAGGGAGGAACTGAAGCTTTCTTT. This translates into CASSGGQGGTEAFF.

The V gene is TRBV12-3 or TRBV12-4, the J gene TRBJ2-1; 15 bases are a match to TRBD2. Germline trimming cut 5 bases from V and 4 bases from J; bases unmatched to any gene: 12. The CDR3 consists of 19 residues. CDR3 nucleotide sequence: TGTGCCAGCAGTGGCGAAAGGACTAGCGGGGGGGCCCGGTACAATGAGCAGTTCTTC. This sequence encodes CASSGERTSGGARYNEQFF.

This clonotype appeared a few times. CDR3: CSAGGTASDTQYF. In DNA, the CDR3 is TGCAGTGCTGGGGGGACAGCATCAGATACGCAGTATTTT. The chain recombines TRBV20-1 with TRBJ2-3, with TRBD1 as a possible D gene (7 bases). CDR1 and CDR2 (germline): DFQATT, SNEGSKA (reference sequence). V dropped 5 bases and J dropped 4 bases, with 13 bases sitting between them. The CDR3 runs to 13 residues.

The chain links TRBV7-2 to TRBJ2-5, with D possibly being TRBD1 or TRBD2 (5 bases each). The germline gives CDR1 SGHTA, CDR2 FQGNSA. This CDR3 spans 13 amino acids. The ends were cut back, 5 bases at V and 3 bases at J, with 10 bases in the middle. The CDR3 here is CASSVWDEETQYF. The DNA of the CDR3 is TGTGCCAGCAGCGTATGGGACGAAGAGACCCAGTACTTC.

As for this clonotype: An end of the junction does not agree with germline; a read error may underlie this. V gene TRBV4-3 combines with J gene TRBJ1-2; D is unresolved. The V gene's germline CDR1 is LGHNA and CDR2 YSLEER. The CDR3 runs to 15 residues. CDR3 bases: TGCGCCAGCAGCCAAGATACGGTCATTCCCTATGGCTGCACCTTC. Translating it yields CASSQDTVIPYGCTF.

In DNA form, the CDR3 reads TGTGCCAGCAGCCCGACTAGCGGGGGGGAAGAGACCCAGTACTTC. Its protein is CASSPTSGGEETQYF. The chain links TRBV7-8 to TRBJ2-5, with 14 bases that match TRBD2. The CDR3 spans 15 residues. With V trimmed by 5 bases and J by 3 bases, 2 bases remained unmatched. In germline, CDR1 is SGHVS, CDR2 FQNEAQ.

The chain combines TRBV9 with TRBJ1-2; 7 bases are shared with TRBD1. This CDR3 region has 17 residues. Trimming took 3 bases from V and 3 from J; bases not matched to a gene: 14. Germline V gene data show CDR1 as SGDLS and CDR2 as YYNGEE. CDR3 nucleotides: TGTGCCAGCAGCGAGACCCTGACCGGGACAGCAGACTATGGCTACACCTTC. Protein sequence: CASSETLTGTADYGYTF.

This clonotype was recorded many times. The V and J genes are TRBV4-2 and TRBJ2-3; 11 bases fit TRBD2. With V trimmed by 0 bases and J by 3 bases, 8 bases remained unmatched. Germline V CDR1 and CDR2: LGHNA, YNFKEQ. CDR3 length: 18 amino acids. CDR3 coding DNA: TGTGCCAGCAGCCAAGATCTGCCTAGCGGGGGGCGTACAGATACGCAGTATTTT. Translated: CASSQDLPSGGRTDTQYF.

The chain joins TRBV5-1 to TRBJ2-3; 9 positions agree with TRBD1. The CDR3 consists of 16 residues. J gave up 4 bases and V 3 bases, and 9 bases lay outside the gene matches. Germline CDR1 SGHRS, CDR2 YFSETQ. The CDR3 DNA reads as TGCGCCAGCAGCTCTTACAGGGGGCCATCCGCAGATACGCAGTATTTT. It specifies CASSSYRGPSADTQYF.

This clonotype was counted a few times. J is TRBJ2-5 and V is TRBV20-1, with a weak D call TRBD1 (5 bases). The V gene's germline CDR1 is DFQATT and CDR2 SNEGSKA (reference sequence). The CDR3 sequence is 13 residues long. Trimming pared 5 bases from V and 4 bases from J, leaving 14 bases between. CDR3 sequence: CSAGREDLETQYF. In DNA, the CDR3 is TGCAGTGCTGGCAGGGAAGACCTAGAGACCCAGTACTTC.

The CDR3 DNA is TGTGCCAGCAGCCTGAAGACAGTTATGAACACTGAAGCTTTCTTT. As protein: CASSLKTVMNTEAFF. The chain has TRBV7-8 and TRBJ1-1; weak D call: TRBD1 (5 bases). V was shortened by 5 bases and J by 0 bases, with 13 bases between the two germline ends. CDR1 and CDR2 from the germline V gene are SGHVS and FQNEAQ. The CDR3 runs to 15 residues.

This clonotype appeared a few times. In DNA form, the CDR3 reads TGTGCCAGCAGGACAAGCGGAGAGCCCTATGGCTACACCTTC. This codes for CASRTSGEPYGYTF. The chain has TRBV2 and TRBJ1-2; D unresolved. This CDR3 has 14 amino acids. The V and J ends lost 6 bases and 4 bases respectively, with 15 bases between them. Germline CDR1 and CDR2: SNHLY and FYNNEI.

In its sample, this clonotype was seen a few times. A read error is possible here, since a much larger clone lies one base away. This sequence joins TRBV12-3 or TRBV12-4 and TRBJ1-5; no clear D. The CDR3 length is 14 residues. V was shortened by 5 bases and J by 3 bases, with 11 bases between the two germline ends. CDR3: CASSVRHTNQPQHF. Written as DNA, the CDR3 is TGTGCCAGCAGTGTACGACACACCAATCAGCCCCAGCATTTT.

This chain links TRBV12-3 or TRBV12-4 with TRBJ1-2; no reliable D call. The length of the CDR3 is 14 residues. V lost 3 bases and J lost 5, with 13 bases in between. CDR3 residues: CASSLRGGEYGYTF. The CDR3 DNA sequence: TGTGCCAGCAGTTTGCGGGGTGGGGAGTATGGCTACACCTTC.

V is TRBV10-3 and J is TRBJ2-5; a weak D match, TRBD1 (6 bases). With 10 bases removed from V and 0 bases from J, the gap between germline ends came to 21 bases. This CDR3 is 16 amino acids long. From germline, CDR1 is ENHRY and CDR2 SYGVKD. CDR3 sequence: CATAPSDRRYQETQYF. The CDR3 coding sequence is TGTGCCACCGCACCCTCGGACAGACGGTACCAAGAGACCCAGTACTTC.

The chain links TRBV10-3 to TRBJ2-1; TRBD1 matches at 7 bases. The better agreement between TRBJ2-7 and the DNA end casts doubt on the J call. CDR1 and CDR2 from the germline V gene are ENHRY and SYGVKD. There are 15 residues in the CDR3. The CDR3 DNA sequence: TGTGCCGCCGTCGACAGGGAAGGGTCCTACAATGAGCAGTACTTC. Its translation is CAAVDREGSYNEQYF.

This rearrangement joins TRBV6-6 to TRBJ1-5, with D unclear. CDR3 length: 14 amino acids. Germline values: CDR1 MNHNY, CDR2 SVGAGI (reference sequence). Trimming removed 7 bases from V and 6 bases from J, with 16 bases in between. The CDR3 DNA reads TGTGCCAGCACCCGAGAGGCGATCAGTCAGCCCCAGCATTTT. This gives the protein CASTREAISQPQHF.

The sample holds a few counts of this clonotype. This chain uses TRBV20-1 with TRBJ1-2; 8 nucleotides agree with TRBD1. The CDR3 consists of 17 residues. The ends lost 0 bases at V and 5 bases at J; junction bases unmatched: 14. Germline loops: CDR1 DFQATT, CDR2 SNEGSKA (reference sequence). This CDR3 is CSARESAGQGARYGYTF. CDR3 coding DNA: TGCAGTGCTAGAGAATCCGCAGGACAGGGCGCTCGGTATGGCTACACCTTC.